This section outlines one T cell receptor (beta chain) sequence together with its context. This sample's time point: after dendritic cell vaccination, including at tumor progression/relapse. Isocitrate dehydrogenase mutation was absent in all glioblastoma patients. PBMC were collected before vaccination, two weeks after the third vaccination, and at progression. The data originate from a study of glioma-infiltrating T cells after dendritic cell vaccination. Whole-study context: The vaccine used monocyte-derived dendritic cells pulsed overnight with autologous tumor lysate.

The PCR used 60 V beta and 13 J beta primers. Profiled with immunoSEQ multiplex PCR; TCRdb holds only in-frame clones, not every one. This table has around 92,000 clones, over 80% appearing once. This clonotype was obtained from a human donor with glioblastoma. The sample was blood, taken after dendritic cell vaccination.

The CDR3 loop is CASSYGHGSTGELFF. CDR3 DNA: TGTGCCAGCAGTTACGGGCACGGGAGCACCGGGGAGCTGTTTTTT. The genes are TRBV6-6 and TRBJ2-2, with D possibly matching TRBD2 (6 bases). V was clipped by 2 bases and J by 4 bases, with 11 bases between them. CDR3 length equals 15 residues. Germline CDR1 and CDR2: MNHNY and SVGAGI (reference sequence).